Below, 30 T cell receptor beta chains from the same sample are listed, as sequenced in a study of blood T cell repertoires in COVID-19. The repertoire was sequenced with immunoSEQ multiplex PCR; TCRdb's copy has only in-frame clones and lacks some. Here the sample spans 170,000 or so clones, approximately 88% being singletons. The sample was peripheral blood. The source of these receptors is an older woman with acute or convalescent COVID-19.

The chain uses TRBV13 and TRBJ2-6; 7 bases are a match to TRBD1. The V segment lost 4 bases and the J segment 0 bases; nucleotides outside the gene matches: 9. The CDR3 contains 18 residues. Germline CDR1 is PRHDT and CDR2 is FYEKMQ (reference sequence). CDR3 loop: CASSSIQGHSSGANVLTF. CDR3 nucleotides: TGTGCCAGCAGCTCTATACAGGGGCACAGCTCTGGGGCCAACGTCCTGACTTTC.

The chain links TRBV21-1 to TRBJ1-4; the table's D call, TRBD1, has no DNA check behind it. TRBV21-1 is a documented pseudogene. There are 19 residues in the CDR3. The CDR3 DNA reads as TGTGCCAGCAGCAAAGCGAGGGGACAGGGGCCTAATCCTAATGAAAAACTGTTTTTT. This sequence encodes CASSKARGQGPNPNEKLFF.

This clone was counted a single time. The J gene is TRBJ2-7, the V gene TRBV27; 8 bases fit TRBD1. The CDR3 contains 15 residues. V was clipped by 6 bases and J by 5 bases; unmatched bases: 12. Germline values: CDR1 MNHEY, CDR2 SMNVEV (reference sequence). The CDR3 sequence: CASSVRGQANNEQYF. CDR3 bases: TGTGCCAGCAGCGTGAGGGGACAGGCTAACAACGAGCAGTACTTC.

The chain links TRBV18 to TRBJ1-3; unclear D gene. The V and J ends lost 0 bases and 4 bases respectively, with 4 bases between them. The CDR3 is 13 amino acids. In germline, CDR1 is KGHSH, CDR2 LQKENI. The CDR3 protein is CASSPPPGNTIYF. CDR3 DNA: TGTGCCAGCTCACCACCCCCGGGAAACACCATATATTTT.

This rearrangement joins TRBV7-9 to TRBJ1-1; D not resolved. The CDR3 totals 13 residues. V lost 3 bases, J lost 1 base, and 6 bases lay in between. Per the germline V gene, CDR1 is SEHNR and CDR2 is FQNEAQ (reference sequence). The CDR3 reads CASSFQENTEAFF. For the CDR3, the DNA is TGTGCCAGCAGCTTCCAGGAGAACACTGAAGCTTTCTTT.

The genes are TRBV6-5 and TRBJ1-2, with 12 bases aligning to TRBD1. This CDR3 spans 15 amino acids. Germline values: CDR1 MNHEY, CDR2 SVGAGI. Losses at the gene ends were 6 bases for V and 2 bases for J; bases not matched to a gene: 4. The CDR3: CASSPGQGANYGYTF. The CDR3 bases are TGTGCCAGCAGCCCGGGACAGGGGGCCAACTATGGCTACACCTTC.

This clone was counted between two and nine times. This rearrangement joins TRBV5-5 to TRBJ2-7; D is unresolved. Trimming pared 6 bases from V and 0 bases from J, leaving 13 bases between. The germline gives CDR1 SGHKS, CDR2 YYEKEE (reference sequence). This CDR3 contains 14 residues. The CDR3 DNA is TGTGCCAGCACCTTCAGTTCGGGCTCCTACGAGCAGTACTTC. Protein sequence: CASTFSSGSYEQYF. Looking up the rest from reference TRBV5-5 and TRBJ2-7 gives the full variable domain: DAGVTQSPTHLIKTRGQQVTLRCSPISGHKSVSWYQQVLGQGPQFIFQYYEKEERGRGNFPDRFSARQFPNYSSELNVNALLLGDSALYLCASTFSSGSYEQYFGPGTRLTVT.

This clone showed up just once. This chain joins TRBV18 and TRBJ2-3; 10 bases are a match to TRBD2. Germline trimming cut 6 bases from V and 6 bases from J; bases unmatched to any gene: 12. The V gene's germline CDR1 is KGHSH and CDR2 LQKENI. This CDR3 is 16 amino acids long. This chain's CDR3 is CASSPIPSGGGDTQYF. The CDR3 bases are TGTGCCAGCTCGCCGATCCCTAGCGGGGGCGGGGATACGCAGTATTTT.

The chain couples TRBV6-5 to TRBJ2-7, with 8 bases that match TRBD1. J gave up 6 bases and V 5 bases, and 0 bases lay outside the gene matches. The CDR3 has 11 residues. Germline values: CDR1 MNHEY, CDR2 SVGAGI. CDR3 in DNA: TGTGCCAGCAGTACAGGGGGCGAGCAGTACTTC. Translating gives CASSTGGEQYF.

The V and J genes are TRBV2 and TRBJ1-6; tentative D call: TRBD1 (6 bases). Trimming stripped 11 bases from V and 10 bases from J, with 15 bases between. Germline V gene sequence: CDR1 SNHLY, CDR2 FYNNEI. There are 12 residues in the CDR3. CDR3 coding DNA: TGTGCCTCAGGGAGGGGGAACTCACCCCTCCACTTT. Its translation is CASGRGNSPLHF.

The rearrangement links TRBV28 to TRBJ2-7; 7 bases match TRBD2. CDR1 is MDHEN, CDR2 SYDVKM, per germline. This CDR3 contains 15 residues. V was pared by 5 bases and J by 4 bases, with 11 bases of the junction left unmatched. In nucleotides, the CDR3 is TGTGCCAGCAGTGCTGGGGGGGTCAAGGGGTACGAGCAGTACTTC. As protein: CASSAGGVKGYEQYF.

The CDR3 spells CASSYPFTGEYEQYF. CDR3 DNA: TGTGCCAGCAGTTACCCATTTACAGGGGAATACGAGCAGTACTTC. The chain has TRBV6-2 or TRBV6-3 and TRBJ2-7; 7 bases fit TRBD1. Germline CDR1 and CDR2: MNHEY and SVGEGT. The length of the CDR3 is 15 residues. With V trimmed by 2 bases and J by 4 bases, 8 bases remained unmatched.

This clone appeared once. The genes are TRBV5-6 and TRBJ1-4; D ambiguous. The CDR3 spans 15 residues. The V gene lost 4 bases and the J gene lost 4 bases, with 14 bases spanning the gap. Per the germline V gene, CDR1 is SGHDT and CDR2 is YYEEEE. This CDR3 is CASSVRPRLNEKLFF. The CDR3 nucleotides read TGTGCCAGCAGCGTAAGGCCGAGACTTAATGAAAAACTGTTTTTT. The full variable domain, in which reference TRBV5-6 and TRBJ1-4 provide the parts outside the CDR3, is DAGVTQSPTHLIKTRGQQVTLRCSPKSGHDTVSWYQQALGQGPQFIFQYYEEEERQRGNFPDRFSGHQFPNYSSELNVNALLLGDSALYLCASSVRPRLNEKLFFGSGTQLSVL.

This clone was observed at least ten times. V gene TRBV19 combines with J gene TRBJ1-5; weak D call: TRBD1 (6 bases). The germline CDR1 and CDR2 sequences are LNHDA and SQIVND (reference sequence). Trimming left V 7 bases short and J 7 bases short, with 11 bases between. The CDR3 has 12 amino acids. As DNA, the CDR3 is TGTGCCAGTAAAGAGGGGGACCAGCCCCAGCATTTT. Translated: CASKEGDQPQHF.

The chain links TRBV29-1 to TRBJ1-1; 8 nucleotides line up with TRBD1. Losses at the gene ends were 5 bases for V and 6 bases for J; bases not matched to a gene: 2. Germline V lookup: CDR1 SQVTM, CDR2 ANQGSEA. The CDR3 loop spans 11 amino acids. CDR3 in amino acids: CSVQGAAEAFF. The CDR3 DNA follows: TGCAGCGTTCAGGGGGCTGCTGAAGCTTTCTTT. The entire variable domain, with the rest obtained from reference TRBV29-1 and TRBJ1-1, is as follows: SAVISQKPSRDICQRGTSLTIQCQVDSQVTMMFWYRQQPGQSLTLIATANQGSEATYESGFVIDKFPISRPNLTFSTLTVSNMSPEDSSIYLCSVQGAAEAFFGQGTRLTVV.

This chain joins TRBV2 and TRBJ1-1; D might be TRBD1 (5 bases). The V end lost 6 bases, the J end lost 1 base, and 9 bases lay between the germline ends. CDR3 length: 13 residues. Germline-derived CDR1 and CDR2 are SNHLY and FYNNEI. The CDR3 reads CASRGGGNTEAFF. In DNA form, the CDR3 reads TGTGCCAGCAGGGGGGGAGGGAACACTGAAGCTTTCTTT.

This chain links TRBV12-1 with TRBJ1-3. TRBV12-1 has pseudogene status. The CDR3 is 16 residues long. The CDR3 sequence is CASSFRGEPSGNTIYF. The CDR3 bases are TGTGCCAGCAGCTTCCGGGGAGAGCCCTCTGGAAACACCATATATTTT.

The chain carries TRBV5-4 and TRBJ1-1, with D maybe TRBD1 (6 bases). The CDR3 runs to 14 residues. CDR1 is SGHNT, CDR2 YYREEE, per germline (reference sequence). Trimming removed 7 bases from V and 0 bases from J, with 13 bases in between. The CDR3 DNA is TGTGCCAGCGGCCAGACAGGCATGAACACTGAAGCTTTCTTT. Its protein product is CASGQTGMNTEAFF.

The genes are TRBV4-2 and TRBJ2-3; 7 bases line up with TRBD2. Germline assignment: CDR1 LGHNA and CDR2 YNFKEQ. Trimming at V came to 2 bases and at J to 1 base, leaving 3 bases not matched to a gene. The CDR3 spans 15 residues. CDR3 in amino acids: CASSQSSGGTDTQYF. CDR3 DNA sequence: TGTGCCAGCAGCCAATCAAGCGGGGGCACAGATACGCAGTATTTT.

The chain joins TRBV7-9 to TRBJ1-6; TRBD1 aligns across 7 bases. V gave up 4 bases and J gave up 8 bases; unmatched junction bases: 2. Looked up from germline, CDR1 is SEHNR and CDR2 is FQNEAQ (reference sequence). The CDR3 covers 13 residues. CDR3 coding DNA: TGTGCCAGCAGCTCGGGGACAGATTCACCCCTCCACTTT. Its protein product is CASSSGTDSPLHF.

This sequence joins TRBV14 and TRBJ1-6; D is unresolved. The V end was cut by 1 base, the J end by 8 bases, with 6 bases between. CDR3 length: 13 amino acids. CDR1 is SGHDN and CDR2 is FVKESK in the germline V gene. The CDR3 spells CASSQVQYSPLHF. The CDR3, as DNA: TGTGCCAGCAGCCAAGTCCAATATTCACCCCTCCACTTT.

The J gene is TRBJ2-7, the V gene TRBV2; D remains ambiguous. V dropped 4 bases and J dropped 3 bases, with 10 bases sitting between them. CDR3 length: 13 residues. Germline-derived CDR1 and CDR2 are SNHLY and FYNNEI. The CDR3 is CASSVEQYYEQYF. CDR3 coding DNA: TGTGCCAGCAGTGTGGAACAGTACTACGAGCAGTACTTC. The full variable domain, completed using reference TRBV2 and TRBJ2-7, is EPEVTQTPSHQVTQMGQEVILRCVPISNHLYFYWYRQILGQKVEFLVSFYNNEISEKSEIFDDQFSVERPDGSNFTLKIRSTKLEDSAMYFCASSVEQYYEQYFGPGTRLTVT.

The J gene is TRBJ2-1, the V gene TRBV29-1; 7 nucleotides line up with TRBD1. This CDR3 has 12 residues. The germline gives CDR1 SQVTM, CDR2 ANQGSEA. Trimming took 6 bases from V and 7 from J; bases not matched to a gene: 6. The CDR3 loop is CSVNRGPNEQFF. CDR3 bases: TGCAGCGTAAACAGGGGACCGAATGAGCAGTTCTTC.

The V call is TRBV18, the J call TRBJ2-1; the match to TRBD1 covers 9 bases. V lost 0 bases, J lost 6 bases, and 6 bases stayed unmatched. Germline CDR1 is KGHSH and CDR2 is LQKENI. The CDR3 extends over 16 amino acids. The CDR3 bases are TGTGCCAGCTCACCACCGGGACAGGGTCTCTTCAATGAGCAGTTCTTC. Its translation is CASSPPGQGLFNEQFF.

V and J are TRBV2 and TRBJ1-2; D is unclear. The germline V gene has CDR1 SNHLY and CDR2 FYNNEI. The CDR3 totals 13 residues. V was clipped by 5 bases and J by 8 bases, with 15 bases between them. CDR3 bases: TGTGCCAGCAGTCCGACGGACTTAAGCGGCTACACCTTC. Amino acids: CASSPTDLSGYTF.

This rearrangement joins TRBV3-1 (or the pseudogene TRBV3-2) to TRBJ1-6, with 9 bases identical to TRBD1. The CDR3 is 16 residues long. The germline V gene encodes CDR1 LGHDT and CDR2 YNNKEL (reference sequence). After removal of 1 base from V and 6 bases from J, the junction contained 4 bases not matched to a gene. CDR3 residues: CASSQAQGQGNSPLHF. In DNA, the CDR3 is TGTGCCAGCAGCCAAGCGCAGGGACAGGGTAATTCACCCCTCCACTTT.

The V call is TRBV2, the J call TRBJ2-7; 12 bases are a match to TRBD2. The CDR3 totals 15 residues. V gave up 5 bases and J gave up 3 bases; unmatched junction bases: 5. Germline V CDR1 and CDR2: SNHLY, FYNNEI. The CDR3 sequence: CASSWGLAGFYEQYF. CDR3 in DNA: TGTGCCAGCAGTTGGGGACTAGCGGGTTTCTACGAGCAGTACTTC.

There are a few counts of this clone. The rearrangement joins TRBV3-1 (or the pseudogene TRBV3-2) to TRBJ2-5, with 8 bases aligning to TRBD2. CDR3 size: 14 residues. Looked up from germline, CDR1 is LGHDT and CDR2 is YNNKEL (reference sequence). V was clipped by 1 base and J by 5 bases; unmatched bases: 3. The CDR3 reads CASSQAGGLETQYF. CDR3 DNA: TGTGCCAGCAGCCAAGCGGGAGGGCTCGAGACCCAGTACTTC.

Written as DNA, the CDR3 is TGTGCCAGCAGTTCGACTATTCGGGAAGCTTTCTTT. Translated, it gives CASSSTIREAFF. The chain employs TRBV28 and TRBJ1-1; D is unresolved. CDR3 size: 12 residues. Between the trimmed V and J ends, which lost 4 bases and 8 bases, there was a span of 11 bases. CDR1 is MDHEN, CDR2 SYDVKM, per germline.

The chain employs TRBV19 and TRBJ2-1; 11 nucleotides agree with TRBD1. V gave up 5 bases and J gave up 6 bases; unmatched junction bases: 6. Germline V gene lookup returns CDR1 LNHDA and CDR2 SQIVND (reference sequence). The CDR3 consists of 15 residues. The DNA of the CDR3 is TGTGCCAGTAGTCAGTGGACAGGGGGCCTCAATGAGCAGTTCTTC. Translated, it gives CASSQWTGGLNEQFF.